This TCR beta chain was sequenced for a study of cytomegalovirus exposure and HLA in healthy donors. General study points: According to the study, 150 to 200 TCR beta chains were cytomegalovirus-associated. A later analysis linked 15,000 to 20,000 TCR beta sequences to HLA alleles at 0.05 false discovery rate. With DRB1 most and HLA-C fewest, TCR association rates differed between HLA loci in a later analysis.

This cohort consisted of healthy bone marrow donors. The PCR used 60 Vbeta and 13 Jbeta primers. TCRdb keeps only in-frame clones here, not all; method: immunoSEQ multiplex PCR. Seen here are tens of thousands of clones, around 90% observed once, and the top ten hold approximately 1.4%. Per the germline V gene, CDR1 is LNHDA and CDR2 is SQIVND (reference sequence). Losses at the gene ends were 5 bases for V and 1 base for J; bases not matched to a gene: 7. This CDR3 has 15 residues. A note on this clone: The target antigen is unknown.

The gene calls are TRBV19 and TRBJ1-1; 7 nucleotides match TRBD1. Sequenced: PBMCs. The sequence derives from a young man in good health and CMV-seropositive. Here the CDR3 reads CASSFPEGANTEAFF. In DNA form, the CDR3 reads TGTGCCAGTAGTTTCCCCGAGGGGGCGAACACTGAAGCTTTCTTT.